This T cell receptor (beta chain) was recovered during a study of T cell responses to AZD1222 COVID-19 vaccine. Whole-study results and caveats: Spike-specific TCR repertoires showed rising breadth and depth after two AZD1222 doses. In all cases, repertoires were sampled only after the peak T cell response. With dominance at 160-218 and 743-854, vaccine-associated CD4 TCRs spanned spike. In a largely white British group with more females than males, clonal diversity was possibly underestimated.

Regarding this clone: Its specificity is unknown.

CDR1 LNHDA and CDR2 SQIVND come from the germline V gene (reference sequence). This CDR3 contains 13 residues. V lost 10 bases and J 8 bases, leaving 17 bases between the germline ends. Measured with immunoSEQ multiplex PCR; TCRdb has only the in-frame clones, and not every one. The sample comprises some 150,000 clones, approximately 93% of which are singletons, and roughly 0.9% rests with the top ten. The chain couples TRBV19 to TRBJ1-4; tentatively, D is TRBD1 (5 bases). The source material was peripheral blood, sampled on day 0 of AZD1222 vaccination. The sequence derives from an adult in good health. The CDR3 sequence is CATLLEGAEKLFF. CDR3 sequence (DNA): TGTGCCACCCTCCTCGAAGGGGCGGAAAAACTGTTTTTT. The full variable domain, with the rest looked up from reference TRBV19 and TRBJ1-4, is DGGITQSPKYLFRKEGQNVTLSCEQNLNHDAMYWYRQDPGQGLRLIYYSQIVNDFQKGDIAEGYSVSREKKESFPLTVTSAQKNPTAFYLCATLLEGAEKLFFGSGTQLSVL.